This T cell receptor beta chain appears in the sequencing data of a study of Graves' ophthalmopathy and Graves' hyperthyroidism. Amplified TCR beta CDR3 regions were obtained using RNA transcripts as template. The first-round RT-PCR employed HTBI primers together with the Qiagen OneStep RT-PCR kit. A multiplex PCR was then performed as the second round. TCRdb called the multiplex PCR reads again in MiXCR, with one record for every CDR3 protein. The sample holds hundreds of thousands of distinct CDR3 sequences; about a fifth are singletons and the top ten take more than 5.5%. Germline V gene lookup returns CDR1 MDHEN and CDR2 SYDVKM. The CDR3 extends over 14 amino acids. The V segment lost 1 base and the J segment 3 bases; nucleotides outside the gene matches: 1.

The chain employs TRBV28 and TRBJ2-7, with 9 bases matching TRBD2. Sequencing was done on a sample of peripheral blood. This clonotype was sampled from a woman between 18 and 29 years old with stable Graves' hyperthyroidism. Some clones in this sample may be carry-over from other donors' samples. CDR3 amino acids: CASSLYSGGYEQYF. CDR3 nucleotides: TGTGCCAGCAGTTTATATAGCGGGGGCTACGAGCAGTACTTC.